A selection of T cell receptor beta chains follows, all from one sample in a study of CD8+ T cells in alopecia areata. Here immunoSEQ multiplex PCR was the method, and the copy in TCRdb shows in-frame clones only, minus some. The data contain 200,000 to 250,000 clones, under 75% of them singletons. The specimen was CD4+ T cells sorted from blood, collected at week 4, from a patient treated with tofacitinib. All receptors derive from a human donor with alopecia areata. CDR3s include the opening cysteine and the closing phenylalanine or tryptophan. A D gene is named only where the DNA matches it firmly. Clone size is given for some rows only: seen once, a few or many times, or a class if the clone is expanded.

TGTGCCACCAGCAGGGAGAGAGGGGGCACTGAAGCTTTCTTT	CATSRERGGTEAFF	once	TRBV15	NA	TRBJ1-1
TGTGCCAGCAGCGGCCTCAACGTCCTGACTTTC	CASSGLNVLTF	NA	TRBV11-3	NA	TRBJ2-6
TGTGCCAGCAGCCAAGCGGGGGGGACCTACAATGAGCAGTTCTTC	CASSQAGGTYNEQFF	few	TRBV11-2	TRBD2	TRBJ2-1
TGTGCCAGCAGCGTAGTGGGGGGTGAGCAGTTCTTC	CASSVVGGEQFF	NA	TRBV9	NA	TRBJ2-1
TGTGCCAGCAGCTTAGAACAGCCTTTACCCCTCCACTTT	CASSLEQPLPLHF	few	TRBV11-2	NA	TRBJ1-6
TGTGCCAGCGGACGGGACTACGAGCAGTACTTC	CASGRDYEQYF	NA	TRBV5-6	NA	TRBJ2-7
TGCAGCGGGGGGGCTCAGGGGACCGGGGAGCTGTTTTTT	CSGGAQGTGELFF	NA	TRBV29-1	NA	TRBJ2-2
TGTGCCAGCAGGCCCATCCAAGGGACCCAGTACTTC	CASRPIQGTQYF	once	TRBV27	NA	TRBJ2-5
TGCGCCAGCAGCGCGGGACTAGCGGGGCCAAACACCGGGGAGCTGTTTTTT	CASSAGLAGPNTGELFF	NA	TRBV5-1	TRBD2	TRBJ2-2
TGTGCCAGCAGTTTATACACTAGCGGGGGATACGAGCAGTACTTC	CASSLYTSGGYEQYF	NA	TRBV27	TRBD2	TRBJ2-7
TGCGCCAGCAGCCTACAAGCGGGGACCACAGATACGCAGTATTTT	CASSLQAGTTDTQYF	few	TRBV5-1	TRBD2	TRBJ2-3
TGTGCCAGTGGAACGGGTGGGGGCTCCTACGAGCAGTACTTC	CASGTGGGSYEQYF	few	TRBV19	NA	TRBJ2-7
TGTGCCGTATCGGACCGGTACAATGAGCAGTTCTTC	CAVSDRYNEQFF	few	TRBV10-3	NA	TRBJ2-1
TGTGCCAGCAGCGTAGTGAGGGAGGATACCTCATACACCTTC	CASSVVREDTSYTF	NA	TRBV9	NA	TRBJ1-2
TGCGCCAGCAGCTTAAACAGCGGAAACACTGAAGCTTTCTTT	CASSLNSGNTEAFF	few	TRBV5-1	NA	TRBJ1-1
TGTGCCTGGAGCCGGACAGGGGAGGGCTACACCTTC	CAWSRTGEGYTF	once	TRBV30	TRBD1	TRBJ1-2
TGTGCCAGCTCACCACCGCACAGGGGGGAGTACGAGCAGTACTTC	CASSPPHRGEYEQYF	few	TRBV18	TRBD1	TRBJ2-7
TGCGCCAGCAGCTCACAAACTAGCGGGGCAGATACGCAGTATTTT	CASSSQTSGADTQYF	NA	TRBV5-1	TRBD2	TRBJ2-3
TGTGCCATCAGTGGAAGAGAAAACGATGGCTACACCTTC	CAISGRENDGYTF	few	TRBV10-3	NA	TRBJ1-2
TGTGCCAGCAGCTTGTGGGGGGTTACTCGGACAGGGAACGAGCAGTACTTC	CASSLWGVTRTGNEQYF	NA	TRBV5-6	TRBD1	TRBJ2-7
TGTGCCAGCGGCGGACAAGCCGGGGAAAAACTGTTTTTT	CASGGQAGEKLFF	NA	TRBV7-9	NA	TRBJ1-4
TGTGCCAGCAGTACCGCAGGGGCCCCTCGTCTTAATACGCAGTATTTT	CASSTAGAPRLNTQYF	NA	TRBV25-1	NA	TRBJ2-3
TGCAGCGCTAGAGAGGGAGCAAGACAGTACTTC	CSAREGARQYF	NA	TRBV29-1	NA	TRBJ2-7
TGTGCCAGCAGCGAGAGCGGGGGCTGGGGCACAGATACGCAGTATTTT	CASSESGGWGTDTQYF	NA	TRBV7-3	TRBD2	TRBJ2-3
TGTGCCTCCCTAGGGGCAGGGAACTATGGCTACACCTTC	CASLGAGNYGYTF	NA	TRBV30	NA	TRBJ1-2
TGCAGCGCCGAGGAGAGAGGGACTGAAGCTTTCTTT	CSAEERGTEAFF	NA	TRBV29-1	NA	TRBJ1-1
TGTGCCAGCAGCCCAGGACAGGCCGGCGAGCAGTACTTC	CASSPGQAGEQYF	NA	TRBV7-2	TRBD1	TRBJ2-7
TGTGCCAGCAGCCCCCAAAGTATCTACGAGCAGTACTTC	CASSPQSIYEQYF	NA	TRBV7-2	NA	TRBJ2-7
TGTGCCTGGAGTCATCTCGCTTTAAATTCACCCCTCCACTTT	CAWSHLALNSPLHF	NA	TRBV30	NA	TRBJ1-6
TGTGCCAGCAGCTTACAAGGCAGGGGCAACACTGAAGCTTTCTTT	CASSLQGRGNTEAFF	NA	TRBV7-2	NA	TRBJ1-1
TGCGCCAGCAGCTTAAAGGGACCGCTACAAGAGACCCAGTACTTC	CASSLKGPLQETQYF	NA	TRBV5-1	NA	TRBJ2-5
TGTGCCTGGAGTCCACTGGGACAGGGGGCAGGGGAGCAGTTCTTC	CAWSPLGQGAGEQFF	NA	TRBV30	TRBD1	TRBJ2-1
TGTGCCAGCTCACCACTCCCACAGGGCAAAATCACCGGGGAGCTGTTTTTT	CASSPLPQGKITGELFF	few	TRBV18	NA	TRBJ2-2
TGTGCCTGGTCGCCCCAGGGGACGAGCTCCTACAATGAGCAGTTCTTC	CAWSPQGTSSYNEQFF	NA	TRBV30	NA	TRBJ2-1
TGTGCCAGCAGCGAGATAGGTGGCACTGAAGCTTTCTTT	CASSEIGGTEAFF	NA	TRBV9	NA	TRBJ1-1
TGCGCCAGCAGCCAAGATACGCAGGGGGCGGACTATGGCTACACCTTC	CASSQDTQGADYGYTF	NA	TRBV4-3	TRBD1	TRBJ1-2
TGTGCCTGGAATGGGGTCATCAGCTCTGGGGCCAACGTCCTGACTTTC	CAWNGVISSGANVLTF	few	TRBV30	NA	TRBJ2-6
TGCAGTGCTACCGGGGGTGAAGCTTTCTTT	CSATGGEAFF	NA	TRBV20-1	NA	TRBJ1-1
TGCAGCGTACCAAAGGGACAGGGGACGGGGGAGCAGTACTTC	CSVPKGQGTGEQYF	NA	TRBV29-1	TRBD1	TRBJ2-7
TGTGCCAGCAGCTCGGGACAGGGACTAACCTATGGCTACACCTTC	CASSSGQGLTYGYTF	NA	TRBV25-1	TRBD1	TRBJ1-2
TGTGCCAGCAGCTTAGCGGGGGAAGCGCAGTACTTC	CASSLAGEAQYF	few	TRBV11-2	NA	TRBJ2-4
TGTGCCAGCAGCTTAGCGGGCCGGAACACCGGGGAGCTGTTTTTT	CASSLAGRNTGELFF	NA	TRBV11-2	NA	TRBJ2-2
TGTGCCAGCAGCTTAGGTACAGCGAAAGAGACCCAGTACTTC	CASSLGTAKETQYF	medium-sized	TRBV7-2	NA	TRBJ2-5
TGTGCCAGCAGCCCCGGGGCGGGGCAAACAGATACGCAGTATTTT	CASSPGAGQTDTQYF	NA	TRBV4-2	NA	TRBJ2-3
TGCGCCAGCAGCCAATCGCACCTCTTGGAGCAGTACTTC	CASSQSHLLEQYF	NA	TRBV4-3	NA	TRBJ2-7
TGCGCCAGGACCTTCGAAACGGGCAGAGATAAGAACACTGAAGCTTTCTTT	CARTFETGRDKNTEAFF	NA	TRBV23-1	NA	TRBJ1-1
TGTGCCAGCTCGGAGTACCCGAACACTGAAGCTTTCTTT	CASSEYPNTEAFF	NA	TRBV19	NA	TRBJ1-1
TGCGCCAGCAGCTTGAAGGCCGGAGACACCGGGGAGCTGTTTTTT	CASSLKAGDTGELFF	once	TRBV5-1	NA	TRBJ2-2